This passage covers 18 T cell receptor beta chains from one sample sequenced in a study of T cell repertoires in cytomegalovirus infection. From the reads, TCRdb called clonotypes with MiXCR, one entry per CDR3 protein. The sample includes under 850,000 distinct CDR3 sequences, approximately 33% of them seen just once. These receptors have no identified antigens. Material: cultured PBMCs, obtained from culture after CMV antigen stimulation. These receptors all stem from a human donor in good health (CMV status not recorded). Some clones in this sample may be carry-over from other donors' samples.

In its sample, this clonotype was seen a few times. The V gene is TRBV15, the J gene TRBJ2-5, with 10 bases that match TRBD2. V trimming: 5 bases; J trimming: 5 bases; junction bases outside the gene matches: 8. This CDR3 region has 15 residues. The V gene's germline CDR1 is LNHNV and CDR2 YYDKDF (reference sequence). The CDR3 DNA is TGTGCCACCAGCTCTGGGACTAGCGCGCAGGAGACCCAGTACTTC. It codes for CATSSGTSAQETQYF.

J is TRBJ1-5 and V is TRBV6-2 or TRBV6-3; 9 nucleotides line up with TRBD1. The CDR3 contains 17 residues. Per the germline V gene, CDR1 is MNHEY and CDR2 is SVGEGT. V lost 5 bases and J lost 0; bases outside the gene matches: 8. Written as DNA, the CDR3 is TGTGCCAGCAGTCGTATAACAGGGGGCGATAGCAATCAGCCCCAGCATTTT. This codes for CASSRITGGDSNQPQHF.

The V and J genes are TRBV11-2 and TRBJ2-3, with D maybe TRBD1 (5 bases). This CDR3 is built from 13 residues. Germline V gene lookup returns CDR1 SGHAT and CDR2 FQNNGV. Trimming took 5 bases from V and 5 from J, leaving 11 bases between them. CDR3 region: CASSPRVLDTQYF. The CDR3 DNA reads TGTGCCAGCAGCCCCAGGGTGTTAGATACGCAGTATTTT.

This clonotype was recorded at least ten times. J is TRBJ2-6 and V is TRBV7-6; D may match TRBD1 or TRBD2 (5 bases each). The CDR3 is 15 amino acids. The V gene lost 6 bases and the J gene lost 2 bases, with 11 bases spanning the gap. The germline gives CDR1 SGHVS, CDR2 FNYEAQ. CDR3 residues: CASSSPGPGANVLTF. The CDR3 bases are TGTGCCAGCAGTTCCCCGGGGCCTGGGGCCAACGTCCTGACTTTC.

V usage is TRBV19 and J usage is TRBJ1-1; D possibly corresponds to TRBD1 (5 bases). There are 14 residues in the CDR3. Germline V gives CDR1 LNHDA, CDR2 SQIVND (reference sequence). V was cut by 4 bases and J by 1 base, with 10 bases left in between. The CDR3 sequence is CASSRATENTEAFF. Written as DNA, the CDR3 is TGTGCCAGTAGTAGGGCGACAGAGAACACTGAAGCTTTCTTT.

The V call is TRBV7-2, the J call TRBJ2-3; 7 bases align to TRBD1. The CDR3 consists of 15 residues. The germline gives CDR1 SGHTA, CDR2 FQGNSA. V lost 3 bases, J lost 3 bases, and 6 bases stayed unmatched. CDR3 DNA sequence: TGTGCCAGCAGCTTCCCCCCGACAGGGACAGATACGCAGTATTTT. It specifies CASSFPPTGTDTQYF.

This clonotype was seen only a few times. This chain joins TRBV6-1 and TRBJ2-2, with D hard to call. The CDR3 is made up of 16 amino acids. Trimming took 2 bases from V and 2 from J, leaving 12 bases between them. In germline, CDR1 is MNHNS, CDR2 SASEGT. Here the CDR3 reads CASSERARPNTGELFF. For the CDR3, the DNA is TGTGCCAGCAGTGAAAGGGCTCGCCCAAACACCGGGGAGCTGTTTTTT.

This clonotype came up many times. The chain has TRBV7-9 and TRBJ1-5; 7 bases are shared with TRBD1. This CDR3 has 15 amino acids. Germline CDR1 and CDR2: SEHNR and FQNEAQ (reference sequence). V shed 0 bases, J shed 3 bases, and the junction held 2 bases outside the gene matches. CDR3 bases: TGTGCCAGCAGCTTAGCGGGACAGCCCAATCAGCCCCAGCATTTT. Residues: CASSLAGQPNQPQHF.

The chain carries TRBV20-1 and TRBJ1-1; D remains unclear. V dropped 3 bases and J dropped 6 bases, with 14 bases sitting between them. Germline lookup yields CDR1 DFQATT and CDR2 SNEGSKA (reference sequence). The CDR3 extends over 13 amino acids. The CDR3 sequence: CSASFTVRPEAFF. DNA for the CDR3: TGCAGTGCTAGTTTTACTGTGAGGCCTGAAGCTTTCTTT.

The gene calls are TRBV5-5 and TRBJ1-3; D is ambiguous. With 2 bases removed from V and 2 bases from J, the gap between germline ends came to 14 bases. This CDR3 is 16 amino acids long. Germline V gene sequence: CDR1 SGHKS, CDR2 YYEKEE (reference sequence). The CDR3 sequence: CASSLRTSEAGNTIYF. In DNA form, the CDR3 reads TGTGCCAGCAGCTTAAGAACCAGTGAAGCTGGAAACACCATATATTTT.

The V call is TRBV19, the J call TRBJ2-1; D remains ambiguous. Germline loops: CDR1 LNHDA, CDR2 SQIVND (reference sequence). V was pared by 0 bases and J by 0 bases, with 15 bases between. The CDR3 is made up of 18 amino acids. CDR3 DNA: TGTGCCAGTAGTATAGATCCGGGTCGTACCAGCTCCTACAATGAGCAGTTCTTC. This translates into CASSIDPGRTSSYNEQFF. Using reference TRBV19 and TRBJ2-1 for the parts outside the CDR3, the full variable domain is DGGITQSPKYLFRKEGQNVTLSCEQNLNHDAMYWYRQDPGQGLRLIYYSQIVNDFQKGDIAEGYSVSREKKESFPLTVTSAQKNPTAFYLCASSIDPGRTSSYNEQFFGPGTRLTVL.

This clonotype was detected a few times. The V call is TRBV24-1, the J call TRBJ2-1; 10 bases are shared with TRBD2. There are 16 residues in the CDR3. Germline CDR1 reads KGHDR; CDR2 reads SFDVKD. Trimming at V came to 3 bases and at J to 10 bases, leaving 11 bases not matched to a gene. Here the CDR3 DNA reads TGTGCCACCAGTGATCCGGCTAGCGGGAGCGTAGGAGAGCAGTTCTTC. This sequence encodes CATSDPASGSVGEQFF.

This clonotype was picked up a small number of times. The chain joins TRBV7-2 to TRBJ2-1, with D perhaps TRBD2 (6 bases). The germline CDR1 and CDR2 sequences are SGHTA and FQGNSA. V was clipped by 1 base and J by 6 bases, with 13 bases between them. The CDR3 runs to 15 residues. The CDR3 region has the DNA TGTGCCAGCAGCTTAGTTGTGCAGGGAGGCAATGAGCAGTTCTTC. It is translated as CASSLVVQGGNEQFF. Based on the CDR3 plus reference TRBV7-2 and TRBJ2-1, the full variable domain is GAGVSQSPSNKVTEKGKDVELRCDPISGHTALYWYRQSLGQGLEFLIYFQGNSAPDKSGLPSDRFSAERTGGSVSTLTIQRTQQEDSAVYLCASSLVVQGGNEQFFGPGTRLTVL.

V usage is TRBV6-1 and J usage is TRBJ2-7, with TRBD2 matching 7 bases. Trimming took 6 bases from V and 2 from J; bases not matched to a gene: 10. Germline CDR1 and CDR2: MNHNS and SASEGT. CDR3 size: 15 residues. CDR3 sequence: CASSLNSGLTYEQYF. The DNA of the CDR3 is TGTGCCAGCAGCCTAAATAGCGGGCTCACCTACGAGCAGTACTTC.

This clonotype turned up a few times. Here the CDR3 reads CASSQRQGVTGNTIYF. For the CDR3, the DNA is TGTGCCAGCAGCCAAAGACAGGGGGTTACTGGAAACACCATATATTTT. The V call is TRBV6-6, the J call TRBJ1-3, with 9 bases lining up with TRBD1. The CDR3 is 16 amino acids. Germline V CDR1 and CDR2: MNHNY, SVGAGI (reference sequence). The V gene end was trimmed by 6 bases and the J gene end by 2 bases; junction bases not matched to a gene: 8.

This chain connects TRBV20-1 to TRBJ2-1, with D possibly TRBD2 on 7 matching bases. The length of the CDR3 is 14 residues. V lost 6 bases, J lost 1 base, and 13 bases lay in between. Germline CDR1 DFQATT, CDR2 SNEGSKA (reference sequence). CDR3 amino acids: CSAGASGSYNEQFF. The CDR3, as DNA: TGCAGTGCGGGGGCTAGCGGATCCTACAATGAGCAGTTCTTC.

This clonotype came up a few times. The DNA for the CDR3 is TGTGCTAGTGGTTTGGTACTATTAGCGGGGAACACAGATACGCAGTATTTT. This gives the protein CASGLVLLAGNTDTQYF. The chain uses TRBV12-5 and TRBJ2-3; 8 bases agree with TRBD2. From germline, CDR1 is LGHNT and CDR2 FRNRAP. This CDR3 is built from 17 residues. Trimming cost V 0 bases and J 2 bases; bases outside gene matches: 7.

This clonotype was observed a few times. The V gene is TRBV20-1, the J gene TRBJ2-3; 7 nucleotides agree with TRBD1. The V and J ends lost 6 bases and 0 bases, in that order; junction bases with no gene match: 6. The CDR3 is 14 residues long. Looked up from germline, CDR1 is DFQATT and CDR2 is SNEGSKA (reference sequence). CDR3 protein: CSAQSGGSTDTQYF. The CDR3 nucleotides are TGCAGTGCGCAGTCAGGGGGTAGCACAGATACGCAGTATTTT.